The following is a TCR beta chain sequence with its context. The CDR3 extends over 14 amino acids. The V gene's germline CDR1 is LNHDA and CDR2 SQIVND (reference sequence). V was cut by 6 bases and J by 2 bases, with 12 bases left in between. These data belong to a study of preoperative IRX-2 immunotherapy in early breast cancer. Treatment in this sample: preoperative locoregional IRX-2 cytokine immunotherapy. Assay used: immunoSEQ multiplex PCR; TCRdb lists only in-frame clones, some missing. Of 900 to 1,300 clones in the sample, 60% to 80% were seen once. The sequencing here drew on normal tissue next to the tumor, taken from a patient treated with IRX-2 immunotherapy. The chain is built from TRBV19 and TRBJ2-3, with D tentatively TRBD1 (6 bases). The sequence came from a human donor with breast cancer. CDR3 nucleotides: TGTGCCAGTAGCGGACAGCTATACACAGATACGCAGTATTTT. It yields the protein CASSGQLYTDTQYF.